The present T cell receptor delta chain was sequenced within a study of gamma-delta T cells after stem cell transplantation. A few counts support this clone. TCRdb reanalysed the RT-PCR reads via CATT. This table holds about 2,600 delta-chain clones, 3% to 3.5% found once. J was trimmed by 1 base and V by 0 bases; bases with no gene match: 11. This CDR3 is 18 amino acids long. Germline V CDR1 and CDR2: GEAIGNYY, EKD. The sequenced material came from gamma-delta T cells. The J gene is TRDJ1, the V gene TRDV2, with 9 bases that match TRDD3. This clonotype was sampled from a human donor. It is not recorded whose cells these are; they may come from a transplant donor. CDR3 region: CACDTVRSGGFSTDKLIF. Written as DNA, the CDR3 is TGTGCCTGTGACACCGTCCGGTCTGGGGGATTCTCCACCGATAAACTCATCTTT.